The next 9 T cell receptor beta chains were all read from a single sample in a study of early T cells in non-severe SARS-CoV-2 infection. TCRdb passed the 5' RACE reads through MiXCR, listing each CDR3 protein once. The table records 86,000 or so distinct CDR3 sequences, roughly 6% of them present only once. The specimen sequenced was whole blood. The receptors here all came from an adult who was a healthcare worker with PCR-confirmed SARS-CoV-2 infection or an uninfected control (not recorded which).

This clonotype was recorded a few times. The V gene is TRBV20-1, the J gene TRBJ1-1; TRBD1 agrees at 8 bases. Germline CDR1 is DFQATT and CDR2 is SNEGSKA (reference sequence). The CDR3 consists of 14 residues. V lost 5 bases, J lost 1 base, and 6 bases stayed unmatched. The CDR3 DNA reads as TGCAGTGCTTTTAGACAGGGGAAGAACACTGAAGCTTTCTTT. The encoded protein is CSAFRQGKNTEAFF.

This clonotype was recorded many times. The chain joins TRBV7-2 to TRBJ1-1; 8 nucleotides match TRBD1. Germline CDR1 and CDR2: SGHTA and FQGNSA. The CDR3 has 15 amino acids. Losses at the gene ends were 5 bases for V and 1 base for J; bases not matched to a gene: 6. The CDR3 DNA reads TGTGCCAGCAGCATTGACAGGGGCCGGAACACTGAAGCTTTCTTT. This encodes CASSIDRGRNTEAFF.

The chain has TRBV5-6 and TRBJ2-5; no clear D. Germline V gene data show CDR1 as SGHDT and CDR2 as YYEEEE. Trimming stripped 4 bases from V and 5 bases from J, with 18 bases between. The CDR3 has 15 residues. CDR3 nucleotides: TGTGCCAGCAGCCTTCTTAGTAGTTCCCTGGAGACCCAGTACTTC. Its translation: CASSLLSSSLETQYF.

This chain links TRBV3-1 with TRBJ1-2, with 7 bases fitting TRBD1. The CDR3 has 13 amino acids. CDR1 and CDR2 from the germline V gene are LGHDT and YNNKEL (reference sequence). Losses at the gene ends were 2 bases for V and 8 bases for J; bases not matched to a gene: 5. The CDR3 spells CASSQTDRAGYTF. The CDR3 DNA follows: TGTGCCAGCAGCCAAACTGACAGGGCCGGCTACACCTTC.

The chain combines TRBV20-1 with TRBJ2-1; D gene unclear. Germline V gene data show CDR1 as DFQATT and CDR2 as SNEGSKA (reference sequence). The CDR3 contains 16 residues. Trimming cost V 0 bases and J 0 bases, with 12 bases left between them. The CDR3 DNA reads TGCAGTGCTAGAGATTTCGGAAAGAGCTCCTACAATGAGCAGTTCTTC. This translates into CSARDFGKSSYNEQFF.

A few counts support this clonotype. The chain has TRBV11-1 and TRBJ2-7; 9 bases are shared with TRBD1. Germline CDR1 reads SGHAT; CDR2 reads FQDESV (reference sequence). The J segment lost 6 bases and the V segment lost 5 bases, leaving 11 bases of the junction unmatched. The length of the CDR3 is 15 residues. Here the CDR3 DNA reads TGTGCCAGCAGCCTCAACAGGGGGCGAACCAGCGAGCAGTACTTC. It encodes CASSLNRGRTSEQYF.

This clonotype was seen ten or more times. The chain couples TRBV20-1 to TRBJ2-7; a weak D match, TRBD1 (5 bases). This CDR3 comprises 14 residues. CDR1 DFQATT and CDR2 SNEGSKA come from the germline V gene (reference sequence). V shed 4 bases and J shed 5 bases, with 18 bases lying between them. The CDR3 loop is CSATPQVLVNEQYF. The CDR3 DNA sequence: TGCAGTGCTACACCACAGGTCCTCGTTAACGAGCAGTACTTC.

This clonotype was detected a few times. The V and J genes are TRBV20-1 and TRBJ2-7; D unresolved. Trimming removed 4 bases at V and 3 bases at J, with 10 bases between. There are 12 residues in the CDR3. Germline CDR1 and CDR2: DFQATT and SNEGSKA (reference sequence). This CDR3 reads CSATATNYEQYF. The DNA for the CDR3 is TGCAGTGCTACAGCGACCAACTACGAGCAGTACTTC.

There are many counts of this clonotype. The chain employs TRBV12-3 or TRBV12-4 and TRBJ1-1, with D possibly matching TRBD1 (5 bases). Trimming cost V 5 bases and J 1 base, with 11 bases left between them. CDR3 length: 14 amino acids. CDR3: CASSTHDRNTEAFF. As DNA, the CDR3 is TGTGCCAGCAGTACCCATGACAGGAACACTGAAGCTTTCTTT.